The entry that follows covers one T cell receptor beta chain sequence. Other nucleotide sequences in the sample specify the same CDR3. The sample belongs to a study of long-term antiretroviral therapy in people with HIV. The study used samples holding about 1-10 million cryopreserved PBMC before DNA extraction. Trimming removed 0 bases from V and 2 bases from J, with 8 bases in between. The CDR3 is 15 amino acids. The germline CDR1 and CDR2 sequences are SNHLY and FYNNEI. The authors ran the immunoSEQ assay, v3.0, at survey level. Sequencing aimed at about 35,000-55,000 T-cell genomes per sample. Sequencing was performed with immunoSEQ multiplex PCR; in TCRdb, only in-frame clones are kept and a portion is missing. Among 45,000 or so clones listed, roughly 93% were seen once.

The receptor's source is a man aged 25 to 40 with HIV. This specimen consisted of unsorted PBMCs, obtained roughly 9.4 years after starting antiretroviral therapy. The gene calls are TRBV2 and TRBJ1-5; D is uncertain. The CDR3 sequence is CASSEARGGNQPQHF. The CDR3 DNA is TGTGCCAGCAGTGAAGCGCGTGGCGGCAATCAGCCCCAGCATTTT.